The present T cell receptor beta chain was sequenced within a study of CD8 T cells in ankylosing spondylitis. Whole-study findings and limits: Within matched ankylosing spondylitis synovial fluid, disease-linked clones were reportedly significantly enriched. Several of the motif variants were reported before in synovial fluid and blood from reactive arthritis. What seemed typical of ankylosing spondylitis blood was a TCR beta motif built from about 8 highly homologous variants.

The CDR3 covers 13 residues. V lost 3 bases to trimming and J lost 6 bases, with 12 bases between them. Germline loops: CDR1 KGHSH, CDR2 LQKENI. There are many counts of this clonotype. The antigen is undetermined. Quantitative molecular-barcoded 5'-RACE generated the TCR beta libraries. TCRdb ran MiXCR on the 5' RACE reads and lists one entry per CDR3 protein. The sample lists about 250,000 distinct CDR3 sequences, roughly 8% occurring once. The sample taken for sequencing was blood, either unsorted or a sorted T cell fraction (not recorded which). The clonotype comes from a female donor with ankylosing spondylitis or in good health (not recorded which). The chain joins TRBV18 to TRBJ2-7; D might be TRBD2 (6 bases). CDR3 nucleotides: TGTGCCAGCTCACCTTTTAAGGAGGGCGAGCAGTACTTC. Amino acids: CASSPFKEGEQYF. The full variable domain, with the rest looked up from reference TRBV18 and TRBJ2-7, is NAGVMQNPRHLVRRRGQEARLRCSPMKGHSHVYWYRQLPEEGLKFMVYLQKENIIDESGMPKERFSAEFPKEGPSILRIQQVVRGDSAAYFCASSPFKEGEQYFGPGTRLTVT.